This T cell receptor (beta chain) comes out of a study of beta chain features in type 1 diabetes. Study results and limitations: Type 1 diabetes patients showed a moderate but significant shortening of TCRB CDR3s in all four CD4+ subsets.

This CDR3 comprises 14 residues. The germline V gene has CDR1 SGHNT and CDR2 YYREEE (reference sequence). Trimming removed 0 bases from V and 3 bases from J; junction bases left unmatched: 1. Worth noting for this clone: Its antigen remains unidentified.

Since all of the isolated RNA was reverse transcribed, expressed TCRB transcripts were what got sequenced. Sequencing was performed with immunoSEQ multiplex PCR; in TCRdb, only in-frame clones are kept and a portion is missing. The sample lists 350,000 to 450,000 clones, around 13% occurring once. The sample taken for sequencing was naive CD4+ T cells from blood. The V and J genes are TRBV5-4 and TRBJ2-5; 8 bases agree with TRBD2. The clonotype was recovered from a man aged 25 to 40 in good health. The DNA for the CDR3 is TGTGCCAGCAGCTTGGAAGCGGGAGAAGAGACCCAGTACTTC. Amino acids: CASSLEAGEETQYF.